The rows below give T cell receptor beta chains drawn from one sample of a study of blood T cells in healthy people across ages. In TCRdb, the 5' RACE reads were re-called with MiXCR into one record per CDR3 protein. The repertoire holds about 1.8 million distinct CDR3 sequences, with about 50% as singletons. Sample: blood. The source of these receptors is a middle-aged woman in good health. Each CDR3 is given with its conserved first and last residue. A D gene is named only where the DNA matches it firmly. A row's size may be missing; if present it is once, few, many or a size class.

TRBJ2-3,.,TRBV15,.,CATSRDVNTQYF,TGTGCCACCAGCAGAGATGTGAATACGCAGTATTTT
TRBJ1-5,.,TRBV2,.,CASRGRFNQPQHF,TGTGCCAGCAGGGGCAGGTTTAATCAGCCCCAGCATTTT
TRBJ1-2,.,TRBV29-1,.,CSVESGQRYGYTF,TGCAGCGTTGAAAGTGGACAGCGCTATGGCTACACCTTC
TRBJ2-1,.,TRBV20-1,.,CSAGPRTSWHEQFF,TGCAGTGCTGGACCGCGCACTAGCTGGCATGAGCAGTTCTTC
TRBJ2-1,.,TRBV20-1,.,CSALGSVSQETQFF,TGCAGTGCGTTGGGCAGCGTAAGCCAAGAGACCCAGTTCTTC
TRBJ2-6,.,TRBV29-1,.,CSVGDYDWSGTNVLTF,TGCAGCGTCGGCGACTATGACTGGTCTGGGACCAACGTCCTGACTTTC
TRBJ1-1,.,TRBV7-2,.,CASSATKGGTEAFF,TGTGCCAGCAGCGCTACCAAAGGGGGCACTGAAGCTTTCTTT
TRBJ1-6,.,TRBV4-3,.,CASSQDQRVYNSPLHF,TGCGCCAGCAGCCAAGATCAGAGGGTTTATAATTCACCCCTCCACTTT
TRBJ2-3,.,TRBV11-3,.,CASSWKRDTDTQYF,TGTGCCAGCAGCTGGAAAAGGGACACAGATACGCAGTATTTT
TRBJ2-5,few,TRBV20-1,.,CSATIRGPQETQYF,TGCAGTGCTACTATCAGGGGACCCCAAGAGACCCAGTACTTC
TRBJ2-6,.,TRBV29-1,.,CSVEDLHLSGANVLTF,TGCAGCGTTGAAGATCTACATCTCTCTGGGGCCAACGTCCTGACTTTC
TRBJ1-2,.,TRBV5-8,TRBD1,CASSFGDRLPYGYTF,TGTGCCAGCAGCTTTGGGGACAGGCTTCCCTATGGCTACACCTTC
TRBJ1-2,few,TRBV3-1,.,CASSQGGTSGGYTF,TGTGCCAGCAGCCAAGGGGGGACTTCGGGTGGCTACACCTTC
TRBJ2-5,.,TRBV5-6,TRBD1,CASSLGAEDRRWVQYF,TGTGCCAGCAGCTTGGGGGCGGAGGACAGGCGTTGGGTCCAGTACTTC
TRBJ2-1,once,TRBV6-5,TRBD1,CASSYPRGQFNEQFF,TGTGCCAGCAGTTACCCGAGGGGGCAGTTCAATGAGCAGTTCTTC
TRBJ1-2,.,TRBV2,TRBD1,CASSRQGSGYTF,TGTGCCAGCAGCCGACAGGGCTCTGGCTACACCTTC
TRBJ2-4,.,TRBV12-3/TRBV12-4,.,CASSFPQRLAKNIQYF,TGTGCCAGCAGTTTTCCACAGAGACTAGCCAAAAACATTCAGTACTTC
TRBJ2-5,.,TRBV11-2,.,CAAAGGGETQYF,TGTGCCGCCGCAGGGGGGGGCGAGACCCAGTACTTC
TRBJ1-2,.,TRBV5-8,.,CASSLSDFWSYTF,TGTGCCAGCAGCTTGTCCGACTTCTGGAGCTACACCTTC
TRBJ2-7,few,TRBV10-3,TRBD1,CAISGSGQGDNEQYF,TGTGCCATCAGTGGGAGCGGACAGGGGGACAACGAGCAGTACTTC
TRBJ2-3,once,TRBV7-3,TRBD1,CASSLMGQGSTDTQYF,TGTGCCAGCAGCTTAATGGGACAGGGCAGCACAGATACGCAGTATTTT
TRBJ2-3,.,TRBV5-1,TRBD1,CASSSAGTGGTDTQYF,TGCGCCAGCAGCTCAGCCGGGACAGGGGGCACAGATACGCAGTATTTT